Below are 3 T cell receptor beta chains sequenced from a single sample in a study of breast tumors, draining lymph nodes, adjacent tissues. TCRdb recomputed calls from the multiplex PCR reads with MiXCR, one row per CDR3 protein. The data contain around 300,000 distinct CDR3 sequences, around 31% of them singletons. The lymph nodes were axillary draining lymph nodes from breast cancer patients. The specimen was axillary lymph node tissue. The receptors here all came from a female donor with breast cancer. Some clones in this sample may be carry-over from other donors' samples.

Details on this clonotype: A much more abundant neighbour one base away suggests this may be a read error. The rearrangement links TRBV11-2 to TRBJ2-1; D ambiguous. This CDR3 spans 16 amino acids. CDR1 and CDR2 (germline): SGHAT, FQNNGV. The CDR3 DNA reads TGTGCCAGCAGCTTAGATAGCCGAAGCTCCTACAATGAGCAGTCCTTC. This codes for CASSLDSRSSYNEQSF.

Details on this clonotype: Given the absence of the conserved phenylalanine or tryptophan at the CDR3 end, a read error is likely. Because the CDR3's place on the DNA is in doubt, the DNA is left out and the CDR3 is given as listed by TCRdb. The chain carries TRBV19 and TRBJ1-2; the table names TRBD1, a call not compared with the DNA. Inclusive of both ends, the CDR3 amounts to 15 amino acids. Germline CDR1 is LNHDA and CDR2 is SQIVND (reference sequence). This CDR3 is CASSLGTGNNYGYIS.

This clonotype was counted at least ten times. The rearrangement joins TRBV5-1 to TRBJ2-5; 12 bases agree with TRBD2. In germline, CDR1 is SGHRS, CDR2 YFSETQ. The CDR3 contains 15 residues. V gave up 3 bases and J gave up 7 bases; unmatched junction bases: 7. The DNA for the CDR3 is TGCGCCAGCAGCTCGGGACTAGCGGGCTATGTGACCCAGTACTTC. Translated, it gives CASSSGLAGYVTQYF.